This T cell receptor beta chain is from a study of cytotoxic CD8 clonotypes in ibrutinib-treated CLL. Whole-study context: Of a cohort that held about a dozen relapsed/refractory and 15 treatment-naive patients, around 17 were IGHV unmutated.

Study results and limitations: The study found clonality rose at ibrutinib response, then fell toward baseline at progression. Baseline clonality was higher than in age-matched healthy donors and moved in step with circulating CD8+ T-cell counts.

About this clone: Its antigen is undetermined.

The V gene end was trimmed by 1 base and the J gene end by 4 bases; junction bases not matched to a gene: 3. Germline assignment: CDR1 LNHDA and CDR2 SQIVND (reference sequence). This CDR3 is built from 16 residues. Generated by immunoSEQ multiplex PCR, the TCRdb table keeps only in-frame clones and is missing some. The data contain around 330,000 clones, about 61% of them singletons. The input for sequencing was PBMCs, taken after 36 months of ibrutinib treatment. This chain links TRBV19 with TRBJ2-3; 12 bases fit TRBD2. This receptor was taken from a human donor with chronic lymphocytic leukemia. CDR3 coding DNA: TGTGCCAGTAGTATAGGGGCTAGCGGGGGGGCAGATACGCAGTATTTT. It translates to CASSIGASGGADTQYF.